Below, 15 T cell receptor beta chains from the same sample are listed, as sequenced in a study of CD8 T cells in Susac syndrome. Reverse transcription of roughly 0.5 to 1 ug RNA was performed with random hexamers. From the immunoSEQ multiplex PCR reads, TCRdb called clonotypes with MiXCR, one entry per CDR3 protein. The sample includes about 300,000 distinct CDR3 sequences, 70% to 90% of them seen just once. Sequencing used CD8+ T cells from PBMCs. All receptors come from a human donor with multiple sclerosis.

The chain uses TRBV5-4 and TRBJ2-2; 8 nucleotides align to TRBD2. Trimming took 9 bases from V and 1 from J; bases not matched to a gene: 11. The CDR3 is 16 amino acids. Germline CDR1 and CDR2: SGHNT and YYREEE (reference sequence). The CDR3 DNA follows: TGTGCCACCCGAGATGTAGCGGGACTGAACACCGGGGAGCTGTTTTTT. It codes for CATRDVAGLNTGELFF.

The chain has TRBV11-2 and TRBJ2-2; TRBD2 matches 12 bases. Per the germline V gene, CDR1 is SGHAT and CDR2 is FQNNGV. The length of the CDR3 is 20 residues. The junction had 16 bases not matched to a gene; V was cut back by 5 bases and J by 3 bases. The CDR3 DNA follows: TGTGCCAGCAGCGAAATTGGGACTAGCGGGCGTACGGCTTACACCGGGGAGCTGTTTTTT. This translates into CASSEIGTSGRTAYTGELFF. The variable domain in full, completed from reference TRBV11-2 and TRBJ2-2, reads EAGVAQSPRYKIIEKRQSVAFWCNPISGHATLYWYQQILGQGPKLLIQFQNNGVVDDSQLPKDRFSAERLKGVDSTLKIQPAKLEDSAVYLCASSEIGTSGRTAYTGELFFGEGSRLTVL.

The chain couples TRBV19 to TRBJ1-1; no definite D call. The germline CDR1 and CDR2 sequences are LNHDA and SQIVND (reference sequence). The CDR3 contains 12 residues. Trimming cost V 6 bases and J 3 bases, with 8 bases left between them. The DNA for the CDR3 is TGTGCCAGTAGCCAGGTTTACACTGAAGCTTTCTTT. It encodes CASSQVYTEAFF.

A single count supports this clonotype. CDR3 in amino acids: CASSQDLRGTGELFF. DNA for the CDR3: TGCGCCAGCAGCCAAGATCTTAGGGGAACCGGGGAGCTGTTTTTT. This chain uses TRBV4-3 with TRBJ2-2, with D tentatively TRBD1 (5 bases). Germline V gene data show CDR1 as LGHNA and CDR2 as YSLEER. This CDR3 is built from 15 residues. V was pared by 0 bases and J by 5 bases, with 10 bases between.

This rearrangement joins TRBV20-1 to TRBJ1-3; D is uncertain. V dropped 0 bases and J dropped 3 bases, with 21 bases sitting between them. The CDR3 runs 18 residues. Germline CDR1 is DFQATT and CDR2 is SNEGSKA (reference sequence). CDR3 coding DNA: TGCAGTGCTAGAGATCCGATACGGGTGGCCGATCTTGGAAACACCATATATTTT. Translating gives CSARDPIRVADLGNTIYF.

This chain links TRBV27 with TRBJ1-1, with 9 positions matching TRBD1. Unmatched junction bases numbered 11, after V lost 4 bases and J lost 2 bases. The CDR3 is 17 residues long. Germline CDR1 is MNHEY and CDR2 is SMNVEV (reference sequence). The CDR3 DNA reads TGTGCCAGCAGTTCCTTTTACAGGGGGCCGACCAACACTGAAGCTTTCTTT. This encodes CASSSFYRGPTNTEAFF.

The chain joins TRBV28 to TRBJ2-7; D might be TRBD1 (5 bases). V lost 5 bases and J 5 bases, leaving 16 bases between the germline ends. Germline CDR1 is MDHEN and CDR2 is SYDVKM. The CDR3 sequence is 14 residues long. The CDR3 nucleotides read TGTGCCAGCAGTCTCCTAGGACAAGTCCACGAGCAGTACTTC. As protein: CASSLLGQVHEQYF.

CDR3 nucleotides: TGTGCCAGCAGTTACCCTTACGGGGAGCTGTTTTTT. Translated: CASSYPYGELFF. The chain is built from TRBV6-5 and TRBJ2-2; D is uncertain. The V gene lost 2 bases and the J gene lost 7 bases, with 5 bases spanning the gap. Germline CDR1 MNHEY, CDR2 SVGAGI. This CDR3 comprises 12 residues.

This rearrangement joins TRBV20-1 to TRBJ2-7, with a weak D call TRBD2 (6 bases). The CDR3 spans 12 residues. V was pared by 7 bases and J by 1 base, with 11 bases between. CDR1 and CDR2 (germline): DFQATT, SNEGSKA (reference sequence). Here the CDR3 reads CSVAGLSYEQYF. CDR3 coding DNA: TGCAGTGTCGCGGGACTTTCCTACGAGCAGTACTTC.

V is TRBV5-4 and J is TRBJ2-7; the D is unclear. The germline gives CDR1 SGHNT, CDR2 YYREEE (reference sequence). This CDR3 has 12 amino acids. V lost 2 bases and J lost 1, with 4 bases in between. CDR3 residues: CASSFFSYEQYF. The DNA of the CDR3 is TGTGCCAGCAGCTTCTTTTCCTACGAGCAGTACTTC.

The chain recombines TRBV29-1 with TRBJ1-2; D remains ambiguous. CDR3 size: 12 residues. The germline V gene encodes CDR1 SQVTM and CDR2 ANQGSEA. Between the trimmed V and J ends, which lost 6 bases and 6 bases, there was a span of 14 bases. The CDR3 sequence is CSVPPQADGYTF. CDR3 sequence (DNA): TGCAGCGTGCCCCCCCAGGCGGATGGCTACACCTTC.

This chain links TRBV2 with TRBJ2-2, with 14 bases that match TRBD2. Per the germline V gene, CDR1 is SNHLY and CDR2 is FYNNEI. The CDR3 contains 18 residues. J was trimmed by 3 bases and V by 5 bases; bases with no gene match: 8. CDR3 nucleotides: TGTGCCAGCAGTAATGGACTAGCGGGAGGAATCGACACCGGGGAGCTGTTTTTT. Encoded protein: CASSNGLAGGIDTGELFF.

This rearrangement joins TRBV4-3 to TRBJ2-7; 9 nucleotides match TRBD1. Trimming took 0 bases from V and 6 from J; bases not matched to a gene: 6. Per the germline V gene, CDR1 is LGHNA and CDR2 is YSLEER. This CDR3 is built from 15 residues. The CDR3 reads CASSQDRTGGLEQYF. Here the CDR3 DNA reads TGCGCCAGCAGCCAAGATCGCACAGGGGGCCTCGAGCAGTACTTC.

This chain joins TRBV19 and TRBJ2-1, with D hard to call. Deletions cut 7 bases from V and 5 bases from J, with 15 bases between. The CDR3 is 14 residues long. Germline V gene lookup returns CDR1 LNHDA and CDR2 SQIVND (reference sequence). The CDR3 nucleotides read TGTGCCAGTACCCTCGAGTGGGGTCACAATGAGCAGTTCTTC. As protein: CASTLEWGHNEQFF. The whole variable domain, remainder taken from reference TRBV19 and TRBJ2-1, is DGGITQSPKYLFRKEGQNVTLSCEQNLNHDAMYWYRQDPGQGLRLIYYSQIVNDFQKGDIAEGYSVSREKKESFPLTVTSAQKNPTAFYLCASTLEWGHNEQFFGPGTRLTVL.

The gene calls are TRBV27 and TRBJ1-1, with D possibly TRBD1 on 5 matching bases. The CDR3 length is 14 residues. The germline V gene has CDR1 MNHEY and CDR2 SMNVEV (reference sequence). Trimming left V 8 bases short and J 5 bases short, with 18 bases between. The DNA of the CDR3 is TGTGCCAGCGGAGGCGAGGGACCAGGGACTGAAGCTTTCTTT. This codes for CASGGEGPGTEAFF.